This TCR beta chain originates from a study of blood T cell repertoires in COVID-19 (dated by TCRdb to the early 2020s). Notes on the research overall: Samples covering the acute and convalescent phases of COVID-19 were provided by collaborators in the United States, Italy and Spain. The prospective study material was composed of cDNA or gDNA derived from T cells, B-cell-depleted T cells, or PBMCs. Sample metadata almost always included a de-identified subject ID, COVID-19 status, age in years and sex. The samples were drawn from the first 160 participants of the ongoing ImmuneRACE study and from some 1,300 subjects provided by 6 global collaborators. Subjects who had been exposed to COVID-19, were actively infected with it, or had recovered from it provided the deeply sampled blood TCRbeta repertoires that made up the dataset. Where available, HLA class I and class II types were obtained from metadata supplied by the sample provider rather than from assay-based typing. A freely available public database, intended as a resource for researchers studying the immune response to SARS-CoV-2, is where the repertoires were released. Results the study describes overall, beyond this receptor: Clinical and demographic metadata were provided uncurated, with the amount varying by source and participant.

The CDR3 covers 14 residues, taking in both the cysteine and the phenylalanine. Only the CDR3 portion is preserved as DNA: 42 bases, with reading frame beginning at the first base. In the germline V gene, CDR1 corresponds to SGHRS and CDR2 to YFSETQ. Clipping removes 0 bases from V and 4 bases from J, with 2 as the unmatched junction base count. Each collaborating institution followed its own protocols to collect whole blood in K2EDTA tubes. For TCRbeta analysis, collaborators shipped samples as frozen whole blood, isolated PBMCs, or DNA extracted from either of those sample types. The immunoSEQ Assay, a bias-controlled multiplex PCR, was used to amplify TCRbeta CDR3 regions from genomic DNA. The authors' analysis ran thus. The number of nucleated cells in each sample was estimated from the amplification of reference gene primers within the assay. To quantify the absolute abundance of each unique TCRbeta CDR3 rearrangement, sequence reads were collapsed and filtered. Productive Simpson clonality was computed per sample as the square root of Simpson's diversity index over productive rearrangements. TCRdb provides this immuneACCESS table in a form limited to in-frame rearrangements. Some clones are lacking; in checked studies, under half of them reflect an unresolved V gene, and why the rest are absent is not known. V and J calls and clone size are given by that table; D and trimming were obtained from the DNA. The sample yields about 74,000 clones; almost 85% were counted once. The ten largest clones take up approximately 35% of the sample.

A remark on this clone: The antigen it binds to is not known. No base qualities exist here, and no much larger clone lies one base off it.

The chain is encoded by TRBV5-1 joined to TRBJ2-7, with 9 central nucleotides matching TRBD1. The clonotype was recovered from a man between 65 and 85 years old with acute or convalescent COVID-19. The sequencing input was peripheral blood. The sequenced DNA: TGCGCCAGCAGCTTGGAACAGGGGGCATACGAGCAGTACTTC. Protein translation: CASSLEQGAYEQYF. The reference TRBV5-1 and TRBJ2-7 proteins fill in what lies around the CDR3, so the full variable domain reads KAGVTQTPRYLIKTRGQQVTLSCSPISGHRSVSWYQQTPGQGLQFLFEYFSETQRNKGNFPGRFSGRQFSNSRSEMNVSTLELGDSALYLCASSLEQGAYEQYFGPGTRLTVT.